This is a list of T cell receptor beta chains from one sample in a study of patients and donors after allogeneic stem cell transplantation. TCRdb re-analysed the RT-PCR reads in MiXCR, keeping a single row per CDR3 protein. The table shows approximately 430,000 distinct CDR3 sequences, with 15% to 20% occurring only once. Material for sequencing was blood, either unsorted or a sorted T cell fraction (not recorded which). The receptors derive from a human donor who was either an allogeneic HSCT recipient or a stem cell or donor lymphocyte infusion donor (not recorded which). It is not recorded whose cells these are; they may come from a transplant donor. The CDR3 runs from the conserved cysteine through the conserved F or W. D genes are given only for firm matches. Size tells how often a clone was seen (once, few, many) or the class of an expanded clone, and some rows leave it out.

D gene	V gene	J gene	clone size	CDR3 DNA	CDR3 protein
TRBD2	TRBV3-1	TRBJ2-1	many	TGTGCCAGCAGCCAAGCGACTAGCGGGAGCCCCCATGAGCAGTTCTTC	CASSQATSGSPHEQFF
NA	TRBV11-2	TRBJ2-3	few	TGTGCCAGCAGCTTAGCGGGGAAGAGGGATACGCAGTATTTT	CASSLAGKRDTQYF
TRBD1	TRBV28	TRBJ2-3	NA	TGTGCCAGCAGCTCGGGAACCGGGACAGGGACAGATACGCAGTATTTT	CASSSGTGTGTDTQYF
NA	TRBV4-1	TRBJ1-5	few	TGCGCCAGCAGCCTATCTCGTGGGGCTCCCTATAGCAATCAGCCCCAGCATTTT	CASSLSRGAPYSNQPQHF
NA	TRBV4-3	TRBJ1-5	few	TGCGCCAGCAGCCAAGCTGCGGGCAATCAGCCCCAGCATTTT	CASSQAAGNQPQHF
NA	TRBV5-1	TRBJ1-1	many	TGCGCCAGCAGCTTGGCGCGAGCGAACACTGAAGCTTTCTTT	CASSLARANTEAFF
NA	TRBV27	TRBJ2-1	NA	TGTGCCAGCAGTTCCCCGTCTAGCGTCAACCCGAATGAGCAGTTCTTC	CASSSPSSVNPNEQFF
NA	TRBV12-3/TRBV12-4	TRBJ1-1	NA	TGTGCCAGCAGTCGAGGGGTGCCACTGAACACTGAAGCTTTCTTT	CASSRGVPLNTEAFF
NA	TRBV4-1	TRBJ1-1	few	TGCGCCAGCAGCCGACGACAGAGGGCGAACACTGAAGCTTTCTTT	CASSRRQRANTEAFF
NA	TRBV20-1	TRBJ2-6	NA	TGCAGTGCTAGATCAGGCGCCGGGGCCAACGTCCTGACTTTC	CSARSGAGANVLTF
NA	TRBV12-3/TRBV12-4	TRBJ2-5	NA	TGTGCCAGCAGCCTTAGACAAGCGGCACCGTACTTC	CASSLRQAAPYF
NA	TRBV9	TRBJ2-7	few	TGTGCCAGCAGCCTTAGTTGGTACGCCTACGAGCAGTACTTC	CASSLSWYAYEQYF
NA	TRBV4-2	TRBJ1-2	NA	TGTGCCAGCAGCCCTACCGCGCTTCAGCGCGGCTACACCTTC	CASSPTALQRGYTF
TRBD1	TRBV12-3/TRBV12-4	TRBJ2-7	few	TGTGCCAGCAGAGAAGGGACAGGCGCCGCCCTGGAGCAGTACTTC	CASREGTGAALEQYF
NA	TRBV6-1	TRBJ1-2	few	TGTGCCAGCAGTGAAGTGTGGGGGGCAGGTGGCTACACCTTC	CASSEVWGAGGYTF
NA	TRBV24-1	TRBJ2-1	NA	TGTGCCACCAGTGATCCCCAGGTAGATGAGCAGTTCTTC	CATSDPQVDEQFF
TRBD2	TRBV13	TRBJ2-3	NA	TGTGCCAGCACCCAACTGTGGACTAGCGGCACAGATACGCAGTATTTT	CASTQLWTSGTDTQYF
TRBD1	TRBV4-3	TRBJ2-3	NA	TGCGCCAGCAGCCAAGCATCCGGGCAGGGGGCATCCACAGATACGCAGTATTTT	CASSQASGQGASTDTQYF
NA	TRBV2	TRBJ2-7	NA	TGTGCCAGCAGTGGGTCAATACTCAGCTCCTACGAGCAGTACTTC	CASSGSILSSYEQYF
NA	TRBV24-1	TRBJ2-1	few	TGTGCCACCAGTGATTTGGTTTCCTCCTACAATGAGCAGTTCTTC	CATSDLVSSYNEQFF
NA	TRBV21-1	TRBJ1-6	NA	TGTGCCAGCTCCGCTGACCGAAATTCACCCCTCCACTTT	CASSADRNSPLHF
NA	TRBV5-6	TRBJ2-1	NA	TGTGCCAGCAGCCCCTCCTACCCTATCGATCTTAGCTACAATGAGCAGTTCTTC	CASSPSYPIDLSYNEQFF
TRBD1	TRBV20-1	TRBJ1-1	NA	TGCAGTGTTAAAACCGGGACAGCTGAAGCTTTCTTT	CSVKTGTAEAFF